A single TCR beta chain is shown here with its context. Antigen specificity is unknown. Germline trimming cut 4 bases from V and 4 bases from J; bases unmatched to any gene: 12. The CDR3 has 16 residues. CDR1 and CDR2 from the germline V gene are SGHRS and YFSETQ. The protocol was immunoSEQ multiplex PCR, while the TCRdb copy is restricted to in-frame clones and leaves out a portion. This table has 66,000 or so clones, more than 85% appearing once. These data originate in a study of T cell responses to AZD1222 COVID-19 vaccine. Study-wide findings and caveats: In a largely white British group with more females than males, clonal diversity was possibly underestimated.

V and J are TRBV5-1 and TRBJ2-3; 7 bases map to TRBD2. This receptor was obtained from an adult in good health. This specimen consisted of peripheral blood, obtained on day 0 of AZD1222 vaccination. CDR3 DNA: TGCGCCAGCAGCCAGACAGCGGGGCGAGGTGCAGATACGCAGTATTTT. Its translation is CASSQTAGRGADTQYF.